This T cell receptor (beta chain) was sequenced during a study of blood T cell repertoires in COVID-19. On the study more broadly: COVID-19 samples collected from the United States, Italy and Spain covered acute and convalescent phases. PBMCs, B-cell-depleted T cells, or T cells were the source of the cDNA or gDNA that made up the material.

Original analysis: Amplifying reference gene primers gave estimates of nucleated cell counts. Only in-frame clones appear in the TCRdb table, and some are missing; sequencing was by immunoSEQ multiplex PCR. V, J and clone size are taken as reported in that table, and D and trimming were inferred from the DNA itself. Of around 59,000 clones in the sample, approximately 90% were seen once. The CDR3 is 15 amino acids. The V segment lost 4 bases and the J segment 1 base; nucleotides outside the gene matches: 7. Germline V lookup: CDR1 LNHDA, CDR2 SQIVND (reference sequence). Sequencing was done on a sample of peripheral blood. The V gene is TRBV19, the J gene TRBJ2-7, with TRBD1 matching 7 bases. This clonotype was obtained from a man in his 60s with acute or convalescent COVID-19. CDR3 sequence: CASSTGTALSYEQYF. CDR3 nucleotides: TGTGCCAGTAGTACCGGGACAGCCCTGTCCTACGAGCAGTACTTC. Drawing the rest from reference TRBV19 and TRBJ2-7, the complete variable domain is DGGITQSPKYLFRKEGQNVTLSCEQNLNHDAMYWYRQDPGQGLRLIYYSQIVNDFQKGDIAEGYSVSREKKESFPLTVTSAQKNPTAFYLCASSTGTALSYEQYFGPGTRLTVT.